Given below is one T cell receptor beta chain in context. This clone was observed once. The antigen it recognizes is unknown. Base qualities are not provided; no much larger clone lies one nucleotide away. The healthy controls were 40 or so blood donors, and the buffy coats of these donors were supplied by the Finnish Red Cross blood service. All TCR-sequenced material derived from peripheral blood: patient blood samples and healthy donor buffy coats. Peripheral blood mononuclear cells were isolated by Ficoll-Hypaque gradient centrifugation. For the healthy controls, CD4+ cells were obtained from buffy coats by magnetic purification. The Gentra Puregene Cell and Tissue kit was used to extract genomic DNA, and a Qubit 2.0 fluorometer was used to measure the amount of genomic DNA. These data are taken from a study of STAT5B mutations in CD4+ large granular lymphocyte leukemia (dated 2022 in TCRdb). Background for the entire study: Among the healthy controls, the CDR3 'QG' motif was associated with a particular HLA allele. TCRbeta repertoires of CD4+ T-cell large granular lymphocyte leukemia patients were compared with those of healthy blood donors. The purity of purified fractions was confirmed by flow cytometry on FACSCanto II or FACSVerse to exceed 95% among lymphocytes. Overall results and qualifications from the work: Main leukemic clonotypes were private to each patient, although under 30% appeared at low frequency in other patients' non-leukemic repertoires. TRBV06-family usage was enriched among the top patient clones (8/27) compared with healthy controls (2/35). The data were not HLA-matched, and the higher clonality in CD4+ T-LGLL than in CD8+ T-LGLL could be due to the relatively small sample size. Greater clonality appeared to be present in CD4-sorted patient repertoires than in healthy CD4+ repertoires, and the difference was retained after the putative leukemic clones were removed.

For CDR1 and CDR2, the germline V gene lists MNHEY and SVGAGI. V lost 6 bases and J lost 5 bases; the stretch between them is 14 bases long. Measured from the cysteine to the phenylalanine, the CDR3 is 13 residues long. Only CDR3 DNA is held: 39 bases, read in frame from base 1. TCRbeta rearrangements were sequenced from genomic DNA using the immunoSEQ assay at survey resolution. On the authors' methods: A lowest detectable productive clonotype frequency of 2.59 x 10-5 was observed in the TCR sequencing data. Only productive TCRbeta rearrangements, meaning sequences that were complete and in-frame, were kept for the analyses. Clonality for each sample was calculated as Simpson clonality in the immunoSEQ Analyzer version 3.0. Clones were binned by frequency as very rare, small, medium, large (1-20%) or hyperexpanded (>20%). OLGA 1.2.3 estimated generation probabilities, VDJtools produced V-gene circos plots, VDJdb was queried for specificities, and GLIPH identified CDR3 motifs. TCRdb re-hosts the immuneACCESS table, in-frame sequences only. Its copies lack some clones; in the studies checked, an unresolved V gene accounts for under half of them, and the cause for the rest is not known. V, J and clone size derive from that table, while D and trimming were established from the DNA sequence. This sample comprises around 50,000 clones, 80% to 85% of them detected only once. About 0.33% of the sample is in the top ten clones.

This TCR was sampled from a human donor in good health. The V and J genes are TRBV6-5 and TRBJ2-7, and perhaps TRBD2 as D gene, on 6 matching bases. What was sequenced was CD4+ T cells from blood buffy coats. The CDR3 in this case is CASRALSSDEQYF. In nucleotide form, the sequence is TGTGCCAGCAGGGCCCTCTCTAGCGACGAGCAGTACTTC.